What follows are 15 T cell receptor beta chains derived from one specimen sequenced in a study of cytomegalovirus exposure and HLA in healthy donors. In the PCR, 60 Vbeta and 13 Jbeta primers were used. Repertoires were generated with immunoSEQ multiplex PCR, while TCRdb's copy carries only in-frame clones and drops some. This sample has over 150,000 clones, with 82% found just once. What was sequenced was PBMCs. The source is a woman between 50 and 59 years old in good health and CMV-seropositive.

The CDR3 reads CASSLVSGAGTQYF. CDR3 nucleotides: TGTGCCAGCAGCTTAGTTTCCGGAGCGGGGACCCAGTACTTC. This chain links TRBV11-2 with TRBJ2-5, with D perhaps matching TRBD2 (6 bases). CDR3 length: 14 amino acids. CDR1 and CDR2 from the germline V gene are SGHAT and FQNNGV. Deletions cut 1 base from V and 7 bases from J, with 13 bases between. Together with reference TRBV11-2 and TRBJ2-5, the CDR3 gives the full variable domain: EAGVAQSPRYKIIEKRQSVAFWCNPISGHATLYWYQQILGQGPKLLIQFQNNGVVDDSQLPKDRFSAERLKGVDSTLKIQPAKLEDSAVYLCASSLVSGAGTQYFGPGTRLLVL.

The V and J genes are TRBV28 and TRBJ1-6, with D possibly TRBD1 on 5 matching bases. The CDR3 consists of 18 residues. Germline V CDR1 and CDR2: MDHEN, SYDVKM. Trimming took 5 bases from V and 4 from J, leaving 21 bases between them. The CDR3 nucleotides are TGTGCCAGCAGTCTCCCCGGTTGGGGGGAGGATTATAATTCACCCCTCCACTTT. Protein: CASSLPGWGEDYNSPLHF.

In this sample, this clone turned up once. The chain carries TRBV10-3 and TRBJ1-2, with D perhaps matching TRBD1 (6 bases). V was pared by 9 bases and J by 8 bases, with 22 bases between. The CDR3 runs 14 residues. Germline CDR1 is ENHRY and CDR2 is SYGVKD. CDR3 in DNA: TGTGCCATAGACCGACAGGAAAACGAAGTGGGCTACACCTTC. Amino acids: CAIDRQENEVGYTF.

The rearrangement joins TRBV7-9 to TRBJ1-5; D is unclear. The CDR3 contains 13 residues. With 5 bases removed from V and 3 bases from J, the gap between germline ends came to 8 bases. Per the germline V gene, CDR1 is SEHNR and CDR2 is FQNEAQ (reference sequence). Here the CDR3 reads CASSREPNQPQHF. The CDR3 DNA sequence: TGTGCCAGCAGCAGGGAGCCCAATCAGCCCCAGCATTTT.

This clone was seen a handful of times. The V and J genes are TRBV18 and TRBJ2-3, with D perhaps matching TRBD1 (6 bases). Germline CDR1 is KGHSH and CDR2 is LQKENI. The V and J ends lost 3 bases and 2 bases respectively, with 15 bases between them. There are 16 residues in the CDR3. Here the CDR3 reads CASSPRDTRYTDTQYF. CDR3 DNA: TGTGCCAGCTCACCCCGGGACACACGCTACACAGATACGCAGTATTTT.

The V call is TRBV18, the J call TRBJ1-6; D not resolved. Germline CDR1 and CDR2: KGHSH and LQKENI. V dropped 3 bases and J dropped 11 bases, with 11 bases sitting between them. This CDR3 is 13 amino acids long. CDR3 sequence: CASSPPGLAPLHF. CDR3 in DNA: TGTGCCAGCTCACCTCCAGGATTAGCACCCCTCCACTTT.

This chain joins TRBV18 and TRBJ1-5; 9 bases align to TRBD1. The length of the CDR3 is 16 residues. Trimming cost V 3 bases and J 3 bases; bases outside gene matches: 6. Germline V CDR1 and CDR2: KGHSH, LQKENI. DNA of the CDR3: TGTGCCAGCTCACCCACAGGACAGGGGACCAATCAGCCCCAGCATTTT. It is translated as CASSPTGQGTNQPQHF.

This chain uses TRBV6-5 with TRBJ1-2; 9 bases map to TRBD1. CDR3 size: 13 residues. The V gene end was trimmed by 5 bases and the J gene end by 6 bases; junction bases not matched to a gene: 4. Germline V gene lookup returns CDR1 MNHEY and CDR2 SVGAGI. The CDR3 loop reads CASSPGTGNGYTF. CDR3 nucleotides: TGTGCCAGCAGTCCCGGGACAGGGAATGGCTACACCTTC.

The chain recombines TRBV27 with TRBJ2-5, with a possible D match to TRBD2 (5 bases). The V end was cut by 8 bases, the J end by 1 base, with 11 bases between. Germline V gene sequence: CDR1 MNHEY, CDR2 SMNVEV (reference sequence). The CDR3 spans 13 residues. In nucleotides, the CDR3 is TGTGCCAGCGGTGGGAGTGTCCAAGAGACCCAGTACTTC. The encoded protein is CASGGSVQETQYF.

The chain's CDR3 is CASSLDGAEYNEQFF. CDR3 DNA sequence: TGTGCCAGCAGCTTGGATGGGGCGGAGTACAATGAGCAGTTCTTC. This chain joins TRBV5-4 and TRBJ2-1, with TRBD1 as a possible D gene (5 bases). Trimming left V 0 bases short and J 4 bases short, with 11 bases between. Germline V CDR1 and CDR2: SGHNT, YYREEE (reference sequence). CDR3 length: 15 amino acids.

V and J are TRBV5-4 and TRBJ1-2, with D unresolved. In germline, CDR1 is SGHNT, CDR2 YYREEE (reference sequence). The V and J ends lost 1 base and 5 bases respectively, with 12 bases between them. The CDR3 loop spans 14 amino acids. The CDR3: CASSLQVAPYGYTF. CDR3 sequence (DNA): TGTGCCAGCAGCTTGCAGGTGGCCCCTTATGGCTACACCTTC.

This chain uses TRBV11-3 with TRBJ2-1, with TRBD2 identical over 8 bases. V was clipped by 0 bases and J by 3 bases; unmatched bases: 10. The CDR3 totals 18 residues. Germline CDR1 SGHNT, CDR2 YENEEA. The CDR3 spells CASSLDRGVGGDYNEQFF. CDR3 sequence (DNA): TGTGCCAGCAGCTTAGATCGCGGGGTCGGGGGGGACTACAATGAGCAGTTCTTC.

The rearrangement uses TRBV4-1 and TRBJ2-7; no clear D gene. The germline V and J ends were trimmed by 0 bases and 5 bases, with 5 bases remaining between them. Germline CDR1 reads MGHRA; CDR2 reads YSYEKL. This CDR3 contains 12 residues. CDR3 nucleotide sequence: TGCGCCAGCAGCCAAGATTGGCACGAGCAGTACTTC. Amino acids: CASSQDWHEQYF.

CDR3 sequence (DNA): TGTGCCAGCGCCCCTGAGGAGTTCGCGAACACCGGGGAGCTGTTTTTT. Its translation is CASAPEEFANTGELFF. The chain combines TRBV6-4 with TRBJ2-2; no clear D. V lost 8 bases and J 0 bases, leaving 16 bases between the germline ends. The germline V gene encodes CDR1 MRHNA and CDR2 SNTAGT. CDR3 size: 16 residues.

CDR3 in amino acids: CASSPTSGIRDEQFF. The CDR3 nucleotides read TGTGCCAGCAGTCCGACTAGCGGGATAAGGGATGAGCAGTTCTTC. The V and J genes are TRBV6-6 and TRBJ2-1; 11 bases agree with TRBD2. Germline V CDR1 and CDR2: MNHNY, SVGAGI (reference sequence). CDR3 length: 15 amino acids. The trim removed 5 bases at V and 8 bases at J, leaving 8 bases unmatched.